This TCR beta chain was retrieved from a study of Ad26.COV2.S vaccination and SARS-CoV-2 variants (dated by TCRdb to about 2021). Study-wide context: Vaccine-arm donors came from COV1001, a multicentre, randomized, double-blind, placebo-controlled phase I-IIa trial of Ad26.COV2.S in healthy adults. Ad26.COV2.S was administered intramuscularly at a dose of 5x10^10 or 1x10^11 viral particles, either as one shot or as two shots given 56 days apart. TCRbeta repertoire sequencing served as the tool for gauging how specific and how broad the SARS-CoV-2-reactive T cell receptors were following Ad26.COV2.S vaccination. The TCR-sequenced set comprised around 30 samples: some 19 Ad26.COV2.S vaccine recipients, 5 placebo recipients and 8 SARS-CoV-2 convalescent individuals. Trial participants were randomized into five groups of five, in which low-dose or high-dose Ad26.COV2.S was given once or twice, or placebo was given on both occasions. Investigators did not know the trial group allocation while performing experiments and assessing outcomes.

TCRbeta CDR3 regions were sequenced with the immunoSEQ Assay. After extraction, genomic DNA underwent amplification by bias-controlled multiplex PCR, followed by high-throughput sequencing. The authors processed their data as follows. To quantify the absolute abundance of each unique TCRbeta CDR3 region, sequences were collapsed and filtered. T cell fraction was estimated by normalization of TCRbeta template counts to usable DNA, with usable DNA being measured through amplification of reference genes present in all nucleated cells. Repertoire TCRs were annotated as SARS-CoV-2-specific when V gene, CDR3 amino acid sequence and J gene were exactly matched to a known reactive TCR set. The reference SARS-CoV-2 TCR set was obtained from MIRA and was filtered for enrichment in COVID-19-positive ImmuneCODE repertoires, whereby public or cross-reactive TCRs were removed. Using the MIRA antigens, annotated TCRs were further analysed by specific ORF or by position within an ORF. Breadth was defined as the number of annotated unique rearrangements divided by the total number of unique productive rearrangements, and depth was defined as the summed frequency of the annotated unique rearrangements. Two-sided Wilcoxon rank-sum tests were applied when comparing TCR breadth between groups. TCRdb obtained this table from immuneACCESS and retained in-frame rearrangements with V and J assigned. These tables miss some clones; where compared with another copy, unresolved V genes account for less than half of the shortfall, and the remainder is unexplained. V, J and clone size are those of that table, while D and trimming were read from the DNA. The table for this sample lists some 390,000 clones; about 89% of them were counted only once. Of the sample, approximately 1.9% is held by the ten largest clones.

Overall results and qualifications from the work: Substantial breadth of spike-specific CD8+ and CD4+ T cell responses was reported after vaccination. Vaccine and placebo recipients had similar non-spike TCR breadth, a finding consistent with the vaccine containing only spike. The study lacked the statistical power to compare responses across vaccine doses or regimens. Higher spike-specific TCR breadth was observed in Ad26.COV2.S recipients than in placebo recipients (P = 0.0014). The authors noted that the TCR breadth and depth analyses may have underestimated total T cell responses.

In regard to this clone: This receptor's antigen is unknown. The input lacks base qualities; no much larger clone sits a single base away.

Trimming takes 4 bases off V and 2 bases off J; junction bases not matched to a gene: 10. CDR1 and CDR2, looked up from the germline V gene (reference sequence), are SGHNT and YYREEE. The CDR3 has 16 amino acids, counting the end cysteine and phenylalanine. The entry retains the CDR3 DNA only, 48 bases that are in frame from base 1. The treatment or condition label on this specimen signifies: about 20 received Ad26.COV2.S at low or high dose, single or two shots; about 5 received placebo; per-sample allocation not given. Repertoires of vaccine and placebo recipients were sequenced from samples collected on day 63 after the first injection. Cohort 1b enrolled 20 to 30 adults aged 18-55 years at a single site in Boston, USA, between 29 July and 7 August 2020. Ad26.COV2.S was a replication-incompetent adenovirus type 26 vector expressing a prefusion-stabilized SARS-CoV-2 spike protein from the original Wuhan strain.

This receptor was taken from a person between 18 and 59 years old who received the Ad26.COV2.S COVID-19 vaccine or a placebo. Recombination linked TRBV5-4 to TRBJ2-5, with TRBD1 matching 8 junction bases. Sequencing was performed on peripheral blood, taken in a trial of Ad26.COV2.S vaccine versus placebo. This receptor has the CDR3 CASSLPGRGLQETQYF. The DNA sequence is as follows: TGTGCCAGCAGCCTTCCTGGCAGGGGGCTACAAGAGACCCAGTACTTC.